This TCR beta chain was recovered during a study of PD-L1 blockade in urothelial cancer. Germline CDR1 SGDLS, CDR2 YYNGEE. J lost 6 bases, V lost 0 bases, and 7 bases had no gene match. The CDR3 consists of 16 residues. Noted time point: pretreatment peripheral blood. Patients presented with locally advanced or metastatic urothelial carcinoma. The assay was immunoSEQ multiplex PCR, and TCRdb's table has in-frame clones only and misses some. The sample has approximately 100,000 clones; roughly 90% are singletons. The source of this sequence is an elderly woman with urothelial cancer. The chain joins TRBV9 to TRBJ2-7; 12 nucleotides line up with TRBD2. Sequences were derived from PBMCs, sampled around atezolizumab (anti-PD-L1) treatment. The CDR3 bases are TGTGCCAGCAGCGTAGCGCCTAGCGGGAGGGCTTCCGAGCAGTACTTC. This encodes CASSVAPSGRASEQYF.